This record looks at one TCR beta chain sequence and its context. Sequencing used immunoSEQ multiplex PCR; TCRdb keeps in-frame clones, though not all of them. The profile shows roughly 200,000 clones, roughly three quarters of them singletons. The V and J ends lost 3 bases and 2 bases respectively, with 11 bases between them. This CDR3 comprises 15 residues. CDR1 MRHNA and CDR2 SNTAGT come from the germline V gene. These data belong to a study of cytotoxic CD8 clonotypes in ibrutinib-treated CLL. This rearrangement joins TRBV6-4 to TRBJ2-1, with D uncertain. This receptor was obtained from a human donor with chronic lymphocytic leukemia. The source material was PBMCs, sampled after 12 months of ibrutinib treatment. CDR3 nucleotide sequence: TGTGCCAGCAGTGAATTCCATCAAACCTACAATGAGCAGTTCTTC. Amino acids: CASSEFHQTYNEQFF.